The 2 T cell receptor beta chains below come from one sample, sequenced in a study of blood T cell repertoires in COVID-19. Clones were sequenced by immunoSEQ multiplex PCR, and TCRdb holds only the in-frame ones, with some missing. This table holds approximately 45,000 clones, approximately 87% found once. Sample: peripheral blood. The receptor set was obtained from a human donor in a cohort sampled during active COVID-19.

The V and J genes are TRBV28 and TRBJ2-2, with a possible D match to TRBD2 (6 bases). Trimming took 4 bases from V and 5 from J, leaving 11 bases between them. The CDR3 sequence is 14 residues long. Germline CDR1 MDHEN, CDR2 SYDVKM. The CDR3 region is CASSSRGGTGELFF. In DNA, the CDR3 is TGTGCCAGCAGTTCAAGGGGAGGAACCGGGGAGCTGTTTTTT. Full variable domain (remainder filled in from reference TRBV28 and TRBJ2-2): DVKVTQSSRYLVKRTGEKVFLECVQDMDHENMFWYRQDPGLGLRLIYFSYDVKMKEKGDIPEGYSVSREKKERFSLILESASTNQTSMYLCASSSRGGTGELFFGEGSRLTVL.

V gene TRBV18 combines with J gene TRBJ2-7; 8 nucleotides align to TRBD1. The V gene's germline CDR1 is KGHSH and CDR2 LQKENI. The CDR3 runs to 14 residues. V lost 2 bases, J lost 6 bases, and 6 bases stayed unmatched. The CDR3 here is CASSPGQGLFEQYF. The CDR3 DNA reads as TGTGCCAGCTCACCAGGACAGGGCCTCTTCGAGCAGTACTTC.